One sample yielded the 23 T cell receptor beta chains listed below, sequenced in a study of CD8 T cells in Susac syndrome. Random hexamers were used to reverse transcribe an amount of about 0.45 to 1 ug RNA. MiXCR was run by TCRdb on the immunoSEQ multiplex PCR reads, yielding one entry per CDR3 protein. The sample shows some 300,000 distinct CDR3 sequences, about 91% of them seen only once. Sequencing used CD8+ T cells from PBMCs. The receptors were gathered from a human donor with multiple sclerosis.

The gene calls are TRBV20-1 and TRBJ1-5; no clear D. The CDR3 is made up of 15 amino acids. The germline V gene has CDR1 DFQATT and CDR2 SNEGSKA (reference sequence). V was clipped by 2 bases and J by 6 bases, with 17 bases between them. The CDR3 sequence is CSARLSAGRRQPQHF. In nucleotides, the CDR3 is TGCAGTGCTAGACTATCGGCAGGTAGGCGTCAGCCCCAGCATTTT.

The chain employs TRBV24-1 and TRBJ2-2, with unresolved D. V dropped 3 bases and J dropped 6 bases, with 7 bases sitting between them. Germline CDR1 reads KGHDR; CDR2 reads SFDVKD. This CDR3 region has 13 residues. The CDR3 region has the DNA TGTGCCACCAGTGATCCGGGTCCCGGGGAGCTGTTTTTT. Protein sequence: CATSDPGPGELFF.

The rearrangement links TRBV2 to TRBJ2-3; 10 nucleotides align to TRBD2. The CDR3 extends over 17 amino acids. Germline-derived CDR1 and CDR2 are SNHLY and FYNNEI. V lost 3 bases and J lost 5; bases outside the gene matches: 11. CDR3 region: CASSDEASGGAKDTQYF. The CDR3 region has the DNA TGTGCCAGCAGTGATGAAGCTAGCGGGGGAGCCAAAGATACGCAGTATTTT.

The chain couples TRBV4-1 to TRBJ2-7; no clear D gene. This CDR3 contains 14 residues. V gave up 0 bases and J gave up 3 bases, with 9 bases separating them. The V gene's germline CDR1 is MGHRA and CDR2 YSYEKL. Written as DNA, the CDR3 is TGCGCCAGCAGCCAAGATGTAGAGTTCTACGAGCAGTACTTC. It specifies CASSQDVEFYEQYF.

The chain recombines TRBV24-1 with TRBJ1-5, with 8 bases lining up with TRBD1. V trimming: 4 bases; J trimming: 5 bases; junction bases outside the gene matches: 6. CDR3 size: 15 residues. The germline gives CDR1 KGHDR, CDR2 SFDVKD. CDR3 loop: CATSEVDRGDQPQHF. The CDR3 DNA reads as TGTGCCACCAGTGAGGTAGACAGGGGCGATCAGCCCCAGCATTTT.

The J gene is TRBJ2-7, the V gene TRBV9; 15 nucleotides align to TRBD2. V was pared by 3 bases and J by 6 bases, with 4 bases of the junction left unmatched. The V gene's germline CDR1 is SGDLS and CDR2 YYNGEE. This CDR3 has 15 residues. The CDR3: CASSGTSGRDPEQYF. Here the CDR3 DNA reads TGTGCCAGCAGCGGGACTAGCGGGAGGGATCCCGAGCAGTACTTC.

This chain links TRBV30 with TRBJ2-3; possibly TRBD2 for D (7 bases). Between the trimmed V and J ends, which lost 1 base and 1 base, there was a span of 18 bases. CDR1 is GTSNPN and CDR2 is SVGIG in the germline V gene (reference sequence). This CDR3 has 17 amino acids. CDR3 DNA: TGTGCCTGGAGTGGCGTACAGGGAGGGAGAGGCACAGATACGCAGTATTTT. This gives the protein CAWSGVQGGRGTDTQYF.

This clonotype has more than one count but fewer than ten. The genes are TRBV4-1 and TRBJ2-7; TRBD2 matches 9 bases. Unmatched junction bases numbered 4, after V lost 1 base and J lost 6 bases. The CDR3 is made up of 14 amino acids. Germline assignment: CDR1 MGHRA and CDR2 YSYEKL. The CDR3 sequence is CASSQGLAGSEQYF. CDR3 DNA: TGCGCCAGCAGCCAAGGTCTAGCGGGGAGCGAGCAGTACTTC.

This rearrangement joins TRBV6-2 or TRBV6-3 to TRBJ2-3, with TRBD2 identical over 7 bases. The CDR3 is 14 residues long. Germline V gene sequence: CDR1 MNHEY, CDR2 SVGEGT. Trimming removed 5 bases from V and 2 bases from J; junction bases left unmatched: 4. The CDR3: CASSGLAATDTQYF. The CDR3 coding sequence is TGTGCCAGCAGTGGTCTAGCGGCCACAGATACGCAGTATTTT.

In DNA, the CDR3 is TGTGCCAGCAGGATCAGGGGGCCGGATGAGCAGTACTTC. Translated, it gives CASRIRGPDEQYF. The chain uses TRBV28 and TRBJ2-7, with 8 bases fitting TRBD1. This CDR3 contains 13 residues. The V and J ends lost 6 bases and 7 bases, in that order; junction bases with no gene match: 8. Germline values: CDR1 MDHEN, CDR2 SYDVKM.

V usage is TRBV7-9 and J usage is TRBJ2-5, with 9 bases lining up with TRBD1. The J segment lost 9 bases and the V segment lost 5 bases, leaving 13 bases of the junction unmatched. CDR1 is SEHNR, CDR2 FQNEAQ, per germline (reference sequence). The CDR3 is made up of 15 amino acids. CDR3 in DNA: TGTGCCAGCAGCCCGGGACAGGGACGGAACCTGGCCCAGTACTTC. Encoded protein: CASSPGQGRNLAQYF.

The rearrangement uses TRBV3-1 and TRBJ2-5; D unclear. Looked up from germline, CDR1 is LGHDT and CDR2 is YNNKEL (reference sequence). V was clipped by 0 bases and J by 5 bases, with 13 bases between them. The CDR3 loop spans 15 amino acids. In DNA form, the CDR3 reads TGTGCCAGCAGCCAAGATCTGGGCCCAACGGAGACCCAGTACTTC. Its translation: CASSQDLGPTETQYF.

The V and J genes are TRBV12-3 or TRBV12-4 and TRBJ2-5, with 13 positions matching TRBD2. V trimming: 5 bases; J trimming: 3 bases; junction bases outside the gene matches: 9. The CDR3 consists of 17 residues. The CDR3, as DNA: TGTGCCAGCAGTACGGGACTAGCGGGATACGAAGAAGAGACCCAGTACTTC. Residues: CASSTGLAGYEEETQYF.

The CDR3 spells CASSDSNNYGYTF. The CDR3 DNA follows: TGTGCCAGCAGCGACAGTAACAACTATGGCTACACCTTC. The V and J genes are TRBV27 and TRBJ1-2; a possible D gene is TRBD1 (5 bases). The length of the CDR3 is 13 residues. Between the trimmed V and J ends, which lost 6 bases and 2 bases, there was a span of 10 bases. Germline lookup yields CDR1 MNHEY and CDR2 SMNVEV (reference sequence).

There are a few counts of this clonotype. The chain combines TRBV6-1 with TRBJ2-6; the match to TRBD2 covers 8 bases. The length of the CDR3 is 16 residues. V gave up 6 bases and J gave up 0 bases; unmatched junction bases: 4. Germline V gene sequence: CDR1 MNHNS, CDR2 SASEGT. CDR3 coding DNA: TGTGCCAGCAGCGCCAGCGGGAGCTCTGGGGCCAACGTCCTGACTTTC. Protein: CASSASGSSGANVLTF.

The chain recombines TRBV7-9 with TRBJ2-1, with TRBD2 matching 12 bases. The V segment lost 4 bases and the J segment 4 bases; nucleotides outside the gene matches: 5. CDR1 and CDR2 from the germline V gene are SEHNR and FQNEAQ (reference sequence). CDR3 length equals 16 residues. The CDR3 DNA reads as TGTGCCAGCAGCTCCCTGACTAGCGGGAGATACAATGAGCAGTTCTTC. Translated: CASSSLTSGRYNEQFF. Supplemented by reference TRBV7-9 and TRBJ2-1, the full variable domain reads DTGVSQNPRHKITKRGQNVTFRCDPISEHNRLYWYRQTLGQGPEFLTYFQNEAQLEKSRLLSDRFSAERPKGSFSTLEIQRTEQGDSAMYLCASSSLTSGRYNEQFFGPGTRLTVL.

This sequence joins TRBV9 and TRBJ1-5; D is perhaps TRBD1 (5 bases). The V end was cut by 4 bases, the J end by 0 bases, with 14 bases between. The CDR3 spans 16 residues. Germline loops: CDR1 SGDLS, CDR2 YYNGEE. CDR3: CASSPGGEYSNQPQHF. The CDR3 nucleotides read TGTGCCAGCAGCCCCGGGGGGGAGTATAGCAATCAGCCCCAGCATTTT.

The rearrangement uses TRBV25-1 and TRBJ2-2, with D maybe TRBD1 (5 bases). V gave up 5 bases and J gave up 4 bases, with 14 bases separating them. This CDR3 is built from 15 residues. Per the germline V gene, CDR1 is MGHDK and CDR2 is SYGVNS. CDR3: CASSFGETATGELFF. The CDR3 bases are TGTGCCAGCAGTTTTGGCGAGACAGCCACCGGGGAGCTGTTTTTT.

The chain carries TRBV28 and TRBJ2-7, with TRBD2 identical over 8 bases. The CDR3 runs to 14 residues. Germline-derived CDR1 and CDR2 are MDHEN and SYDVKM. V shed 3 bases and J 4 bases; nucleotides not matched to a gene: 5. The CDR3 protein is CASSFFGGGYEQYF. In nucleotides, the CDR3 is TGTGCCAGCAGTTTTTTTGGCGGGGGGTACGAGCAGTACTTC.

The V call is TRBV4-3, the J call TRBJ2-1; D might be TRBD2 (6 bases). The CDR3 consists of 17 residues. Trimming took off 3 bases at V and 2 bases at J, with 17 bases between the two ends. Germline V gives CDR1 LGHNA, CDR2 YSLEER. For the CDR3, the DNA is TGCGCCAGCAGCCAGGAGATCCCCGGGAGTCCCTACAATGAGCAGTTCTTC. Amino acids: CASSQEIPGSPYNEQFF.

The genes are TRBV4-1 and TRBJ1-1, with TRBD1 matching 8 bases. The CDR3 is made up of 14 amino acids. Trimming cost V 4 bases and J 4 bases; bases outside gene matches: 5. The germline V gene has CDR1 MGHRA and CDR2 YSYEKL. The CDR3 DNA reads TGCGCCAGCAGCCGCGGCGGACAGGGCACTGAAGCTTTCTTT. Translated: CASSRGGQGTEAFF.

This rearrangement joins TRBV7-9 to TRBJ1-2; 8 bases fit TRBD1. The CDR3 runs 16 residues. The V gene end was trimmed by 5 bases and the J gene end by 4 bases; junction bases not matched to a gene: 12. Germline V CDR1 and CDR2: SEHNR, FQNEAQ (reference sequence). The CDR3 loop is CASSDLQGEAAYGYTF. The DNA of the CDR3 is TGTGCCAGCAGCGACCTACAGGGGGAAGCGGCCTATGGCTACACCTTC.

The V and J genes are TRBV21-1 and TRBJ2-5. TRBV21-1 is recorded as a pseudogene. The CDR3 is 16 amino acids. DNA for the CDR3: TGTGCCAGCGGAACCCACCCCAGTTTGGGAAAAGAGACCCAGTACTTC. It yields the protein CASGTHPSLGKETQYF.